The source of this T cell receptor (beta chain) is a study of T cells in Graves' hyperthyroidism and ophthalmopathy. In this sample, this clonotype turned up many times. This CDR3 comprises 14 residues. Trimming stripped 0 bases from V and 0 bases from J, with 3 bases between. Germline CDR1 LGHDT, CDR2 YNNKEL (reference sequence). RNA transcripts yielded amplified TCR beta CDR3 regions. HTBI primers drove first-round RT-PCR of the TCR CDR3. TCRdb processed the multiplex PCR reads anew with MiXCR; each CDR3 protein has one entry. The sample has some 500,000 distinct CDR3 sequences, roughly an eighth seen once; the top ten hold around 17%.

The chain has TRBV3-1 and TRBJ2-4; D gene ambiguous. The receptor's source is a woman under 30 with Graves' hyperthyroidism. The sample was blood. The CDR3 protein is CASSQEVAKNIQYF. The CDR3 nucleotides read TGTGCCAGCAGCCAAGAGGTAGCCAAAAACATTCAGTACTTC. Drawing the rest from reference TRBV3-1 and TRBJ2-4, the complete variable domain is DTAVSQTPKYLVTQMGNDKSIKCEQNLGHDTMYWYKQDSKKFLKIMFSYNNKELIINETVPNRFSPKSPDKAHLNLHINSLELGDSAVYFCASSQEVAKNIQYFGAGTRLSVL.